Listed below are T cell receptor beta chains from one sample, sequenced in a study of post-analysis software for immune sequencing data. TCRdb independently ran MiXCR on the PCR reads; one entry per CDR3 protein. The sample shows about 820,000 distinct CDR3 sequences, roughly half of them seen only once. The specimen was blood. All receptors derive from a girl aged 5 to 17 with multiple sclerosis. CDR3s leave out the opening cysteine and the closing phenylalanine or tryptophan. Not every row has a clone size; where given, it reads once, few, many or a size class.

CDR3aa: ASSSYGAGYT
v_gene: TRBV7-2
abundance: few
j_gene: TRBJ1-2

CDR3aa: AWSVTRVAIQY
v_gene: TRBV30
abundance: NA
j_gene: TRBJ2-4

CDR3aa: ASSDRPGGWETQY
v_gene: TRBV10-2
abundance: NA
j_gene: NA

CDR3aa: SVEIAGKQY
v_gene: TRBV29-1
abundance: few
j_gene: TRBJ2-7

CDR3aa: ASRESSYNYGYT
v_gene: TRBV10-1
abundance: NA
j_gene: TRBJ1-2

CDR3aa: ASSQVGGRVSGANVLT
v_gene: TRBV4-1
abundance: NA
j_gene: TRBJ2-6

CDR3aa: ASSQEVGQGYSPLH
v_gene: TRBV4-1
abundance: NA
j_gene: TRBJ1-6

CDR3aa: ASSQGVSTEAF
v_gene: TRBV4-2
abundance: NA
j_gene: TRBJ1-1

CDR3aa: ASSNRSGASTDTQY
v_gene: TRBV7-9
abundance: NA
j_gene: TRBJ2-3

CDR3aa: ASSSKMGTYEQY
v_gene: TRBV7-3
abundance: NA
j_gene: TRBJ2-7

CDR3aa: ASDGRPNYGYT
v_gene: TRBV28
abundance: NA
j_gene: TRBJ1-2

CDR3aa: ASSLESGGNYGYT
v_gene: TRBV7-9
abundance: NA
j_gene: TRBJ1-2

CDR3aa: ASSQRQGREQY
v_gene: TRBV3-1
abundance: NA
j_gene: NA

CDR3aa: ASSLPNAGETQY
v_gene: TRBV28
abundance: NA
j_gene: TRBJ2-5

CDR3aa: ASRRQGGNEQF
v_gene: TRBV6-5
abundance: few
j_gene: TRBJ2-1

CDR3aa: SASTPSGRDEQY
v_gene: TRBV20-1
abundance: NA
j_gene: NA

CDR3aa: SASRGLLTDTQY
v_gene: TRBV20-1
abundance: NA
j_gene: TRBJ2-3

CDR3aa: SARGTLGPSYEQY
v_gene: TRBV20-1
abundance: few
j_gene: TRBJ2-7

CDR3aa: SAKFIETQY
v_gene: TRBV20-1
abundance: NA
j_gene: TRBJ2-5

CDR3aa: SDANRGTYT
v_gene: TRBV29-1
abundance: few
j_gene: TRBJ1-2

CDR3aa: ALAGTSGGDTQY
v_gene: TRBV7-6
abundance: NA
j_gene: TRBJ2-3

CDR3aa: ATSRDRGNIRY
v_gene: TRBV15
abundance: NA
j_gene: TRBJ2-4

CDR3aa: ASSLGPTGRFAEAF
v_gene: TRBV12-3/TRBV12-4
abundance: once
j_gene: TRBJ1-1

CDR3aa: SVGTGNVLT
v_gene: TRBV29-1
abundance: NA
j_gene: TRBJ2-6

CDR3aa: ASLPPQGVRTEAF
v_gene: TRBV12-3/TRBV12-4
abundance: NA
j_gene: TRBJ1-1

CDR3aa: SAITLMNTEAF
v_gene: TRBV20-1
abundance: NA
j_gene: TRBJ1-1

CDR3aa: ASSSRTEETQY
v_gene: TRBV11-3
abundance: few
j_gene: TRBJ2-5

CDR3aa: SARDHALPNYEQY
v_gene: TRBV20-1
abundance: NA
j_gene: NA

CDR3aa: SASHRGLGREQY
v_gene: TRBV20-1
abundance: NA
j_gene: NA

CDR3aa: ASSSRQGAGYEQY
v_gene: TRBV11-1
abundance: NA
j_gene: TRBJ2-7

CDR3aa: ASSPRTSGGTDTQY
v_gene: TRBV18
abundance: few
j_gene: TRBJ2-3

CDR3aa: ASSPGTGAHNEQF
v_gene: TRBV5-5
abundance: once
j_gene: TRBJ2-1

CDR3aa: SVGGKLKTEAF
v_gene: TRBV29-1
abundance: few
j_gene: TRBJ1-1

CDR3aa: ASSPGQGSREGYT
v_gene: TRBV5-1
abundance: NA
j_gene: TRBJ1-2

CDR3aa: ASSQVRGDEQF
v_gene: TRBV14
abundance: NA
j_gene: TRBJ2-1

CDR3aa: SGRFAPDYGYT
v_gene: TRBV29-1
abundance: NA
j_gene: TRBJ1-2

CDR3aa: ASSSQGALMYGYT
v_gene: TRBV6-5
abundance: NA
j_gene: TRBJ1-2

CDR3aa: SARPGGKGETQY
v_gene: TRBV20-1
abundance: NA
j_gene: TRBJ2-5

CDR3aa: SARRGWGGYT
v_gene: TRBV20-1
abundance: NA
j_gene: TRBJ1-2